The 15 T cell receptor beta chains below come from one sample, sequenced in a study of shared clonotypes between healthy human individuals. The table came from immunoSEQ multiplex PCR; TCRdb's copy has only in-frame clones and leaves some out. The sample includes about 1.5 million clones, about 98% of them seen just once. The specimen sequenced was naive CD4+ T cells sorted from blood. The subset here: CD45RA+ positively selected. Receptors originate from a man between 25 and 39 years old in good health.

The chain employs TRBV5-1 and TRBJ1-1; perhaps TRBD1 as D (6 bases). V lost 7 bases and J lost 1, with 14 bases in between. The CDR3 extends over 14 amino acids. Germline CDR1 and CDR2: SGHRS and YFSETQ. CDR3 amino acids: CASPIGTTNTEAFF. The CDR3 DNA reads TGCGCCAGCCCCATCGGGACAACGAACACTGAAGCTTTCTTT.

The rearrangement joins TRBV18 to TRBJ1-4; D possibly corresponds to TRBD1 (5 bases). The CDR3 extends over 16 amino acids. V lost 1 base and J lost 6, with 15 bases in between. CDR1 and CDR2 (germline): KGHSH, LQKENI. The CDR3 sequence: CASSPRLRGGDEKLFF. In DNA, the CDR3 is TGTGCCAGCTCACCACGGCTACGCGGGGGGGATGAAAAACTGTTTTTT.

The chain joins TRBV4-3 to TRBJ2-3, with D hard to call. Germline V CDR1 and CDR2: LGHNA, YSLEER. Trimming cost V 1 base and J 5 bases, with 10 bases left between them. The CDR3 is 14 amino acids. The CDR3 region is CASSQAAPIDTQYF. The CDR3 DNA reads TGCGCCAGCAGCCAAGCCGCCCCGATAGATACGCAGTATTTT.

The chain employs TRBV7-2 and TRBJ2-2; TRBD1 might be the D (6 bases). From germline, CDR1 is SGHTA and CDR2 FQGNSA. The ends were cut back, 8 bases at V and 1 base at J, with 11 bases in the middle. The CDR3 covers 14 residues. DNA for the CDR3: TGTGCCAGCGGAAGACAGGTGAACACCGGGGAGCTGTTTTTT. Translating it yields CASGRQVNTGELFF.

The chain uses TRBV28 and TRBJ2-5; D may correspond to TRBD1 or TRBD2 (5 bases each). The ends were cut back, 4 bases at V and 5 bases at J, with 17 bases in the middle. Germline CDR1 is MDHEN and CDR2 is SYDVKM. CDR3 length equals 15 residues. The CDR3 reads CASSSPGGYGETQYF. DNA for the CDR3: TGTGCCAGCAGTTCCCCTGGGGGATATGGGGAGACCCAGTACTTC.

The table lists this clone with a count of one. This sequence joins TRBV2 and TRBJ2-7, with 7 bases identical to TRBD2. V was pared by 2 bases and J by 7 bases, with 8 bases of the junction left unmatched. The CDR3 is 14 residues long. Per germline, CDR1 SNHLY and CDR2 FYNNEI. Here the CDR3 reads CASSESSGPREQYF. The CDR3 bases are TGTGCCAGCAGTGAATCTAGCGGCCCGAGGGAGCAGTACTTC.

This chain connects TRBV5-1 to TRBJ2-7; D call uncertain. Per germline, CDR1 SGHRS and CDR2 YFSETQ. The CDR3 loop spans 15 amino acids. Trimming took off 4 bases at V and 3 bases at J, with 17 bases between the two ends. CDR3 loop: CASSLEGRVDYEQYF. CDR3 in DNA: TGCGCCAGCAGCCTCGAAGGACGGGTCGACTACGAGCAGTACTTC.

The gene calls are TRBV7-9 and TRBJ2-1; D possibly corresponds to TRBD1 (5 bases). From germline, CDR1 is SEHNR and CDR2 FQNEAQ (reference sequence). V lost 1 base, J lost 4 bases, and 11 bases lay in between. The CDR3 runs 15 residues. CDR3 coding DNA: TGTGCCAGCAGCTTAGTGGGGCGCAGATACAATGAGCAGTTCTTC. Translation gives CASSLVGRRYNEQFF.

V gene TRBV15 combines with J gene TRBJ2-1; 12 bases match TRBD2. The V gene end was trimmed by 3 bases and the J gene end by 7 bases; junction bases not matched to a gene: 4. This CDR3 region has 15 residues. The germline gives CDR1 LNHNV, CDR2 YYDKDF (reference sequence). The DNA for the CDR3 is TGTGCCACCAGCAGCCCTACTAGCGGGAGGAATGAGCAGTTCTTC. Residues: CATSSPTSGRNEQFF.

V gene TRBV11-2 combines with J gene TRBJ2-5; 8 bases line up with TRBD1. The CDR3 runs 14 residues. J was trimmed by 5 bases and V by 10 bases; bases with no gene match: 12. Germline CDR1 reads SGHAT; CDR2 reads FQNNGV. Written as DNA, the CDR3 is TGTGCCACCGCTCCTTGGACAGGGCGGGAGACCCAGTACTTC. Translating it yields CATAPWTGRETQYF.

The genes are TRBV5-8 and TRBJ1-1; D call uncertain. The CDR3 is made up of 14 amino acids. V dropped 4 bases and J dropped 4 bases, with 14 bases sitting between them. Germline CDR1 SGHTS, CDR2 YDEGEE. The CDR3 here is CASSPDFRGTEAFF. DNA for the CDR3: TGTGCCAGCAGCCCTGACTTCCGGGGCACTGAAGCTTTCTTT.

The V gene is TRBV5-6, the J gene TRBJ2-7; TRBD1 matches at 11 bases. CDR3 length: 16 amino acids. CDR1 is SGHDT, CDR2 YYEEEE, per germline. J gave up 2 bases and V 4 bases, and 8 bases lay outside the gene matches. The CDR3: CASSLPGQGDPYEQYF. The CDR3 region has the DNA TGTGCCAGCAGCCTACCGGGACAGGGGGATCCCTACGAGCAGTACTTC.

The chain uses TRBV28 and TRBJ1-2, with 7 bases matching TRBD1. The CDR3 is made up of 13 amino acids. V dropped 5 bases and J dropped 7; count of bases not matched to a gene: 7. In germline, CDR1 is MDHEN, CDR2 SYDVKM. CDR3 residues: CASSPRDRGGYTF. CDR3 nucleotides: TGTGCCAGCAGTCCACGGGACAGAGGTGGCTACACCTTC.

This rearrangement joins TRBV27 to TRBJ2-2; the match to TRBD1 covers 8 bases. This CDR3 is built from 16 residues. Germline loops: CDR1 MNHEY, CDR2 SMNVEV (reference sequence). The V gene end was trimmed by 7 bases and the J gene end by 4 bases; junction bases not matched to a gene: 11. The CDR3 DNA reads as TGTGCCAGCAAGTCCAGGGGGCAATCGAGCACCGGGGAGCTGTTTTTT. It is translated as CASKSRGQSSTGELFF.

For this clone: The junction shows a germline mismatch at one end, possibly a read error. The chain carries TRBV5-4 and TRBJ2-5; weak D call: TRBD2 (5 bases). The CDR3 loop spans 12 amino acids. The germline V gene encodes CDR1 SGHNT and CDR2 YYREEE (reference sequence). The CDR3 here is CASSLGLQNTHF. The DNA of the CDR3 is TGTGCCAGCAGCTTAGGACTCCAAAACACGCACTTC.